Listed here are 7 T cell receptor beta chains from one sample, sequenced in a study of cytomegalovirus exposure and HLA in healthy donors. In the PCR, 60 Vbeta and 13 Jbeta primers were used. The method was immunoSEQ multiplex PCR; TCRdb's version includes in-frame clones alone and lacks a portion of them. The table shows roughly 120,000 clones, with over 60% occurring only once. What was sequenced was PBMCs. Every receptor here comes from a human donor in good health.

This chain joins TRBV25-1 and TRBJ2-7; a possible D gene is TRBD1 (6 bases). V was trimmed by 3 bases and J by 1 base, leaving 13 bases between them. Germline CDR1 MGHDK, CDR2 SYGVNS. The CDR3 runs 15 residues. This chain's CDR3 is CASSDQGSTSYEQYF. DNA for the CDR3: TGTGCCAGCAGTGACCAGGGGTCGACATCCTACGAGCAGTACTTC.

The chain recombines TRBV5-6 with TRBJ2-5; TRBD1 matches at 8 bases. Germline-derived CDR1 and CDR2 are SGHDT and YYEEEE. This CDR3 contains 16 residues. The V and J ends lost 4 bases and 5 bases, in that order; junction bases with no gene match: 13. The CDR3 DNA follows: TGTGCCAGCAGCATAATGCTCAGGGGGCTGGGGGAGACCCAGTACTTC. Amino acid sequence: CASSIMLRGLGETQYF.

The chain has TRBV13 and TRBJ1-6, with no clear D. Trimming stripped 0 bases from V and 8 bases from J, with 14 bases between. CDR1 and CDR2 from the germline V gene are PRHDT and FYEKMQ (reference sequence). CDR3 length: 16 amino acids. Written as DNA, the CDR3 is TGTGCCAGCAGCTTAGGACACGACACATGGGATTCACCCCTCCACTTT. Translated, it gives CASSLGHDTWDSPLHF.

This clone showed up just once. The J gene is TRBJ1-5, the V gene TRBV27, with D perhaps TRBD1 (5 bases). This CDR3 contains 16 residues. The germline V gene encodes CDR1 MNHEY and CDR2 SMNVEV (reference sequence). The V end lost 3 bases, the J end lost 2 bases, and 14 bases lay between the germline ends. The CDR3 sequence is CASSLGGAGGNQPQHF. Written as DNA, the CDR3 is TGTGCCAGCAGTTTGGGAGGTGCGGGGGGCAATCAGCCCCAGCATTTT.

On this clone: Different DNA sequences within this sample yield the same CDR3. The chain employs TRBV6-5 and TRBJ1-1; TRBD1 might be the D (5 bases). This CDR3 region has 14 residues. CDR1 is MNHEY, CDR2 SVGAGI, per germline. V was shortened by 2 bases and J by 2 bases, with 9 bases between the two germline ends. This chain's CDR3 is CASSYATANTEAFF. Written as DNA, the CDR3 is TGTGCCAGCAGTTACGCGACAGCAAACACTGAAGCTTTCTTT.

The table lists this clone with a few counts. The CDR3 DNA reads TGTGCCACAAAAAGACAGTCTAGTCTTAATTCACCCCTCCACTTT. Residues: CATKRQSSLNSPLHF. The V call is TRBV5-3, the J call TRBJ1-6, with a weak D call TRBD1 (5 bases). TRBV5-3 is an ORF, and what it does is uncertain. The germline V and J ends were trimmed by 9 bases and 6 bases, with 19 bases remaining between them. This CDR3 spans 15 amino acids.

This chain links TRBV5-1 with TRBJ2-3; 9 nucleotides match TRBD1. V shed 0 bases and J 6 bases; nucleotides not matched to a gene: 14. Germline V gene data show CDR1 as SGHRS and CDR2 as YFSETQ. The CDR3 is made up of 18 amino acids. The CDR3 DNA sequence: TGCGCCAGCAGCTTGGCCCCACGAACCGGGACAGGGCCCGATACGCAGTATTTT. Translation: CASSLAPRTGTGPDTQYF.